The source of this T cell receptor (beta chain) is a study of cytomegalovirus exposure and HLA in healthy donors. At the level of the study: Some 80 million unique TCR sequences came from HLA-typed donors in an early release.

Concerning this clone: Its cognate antigen is unknown. At the DNA level, this CDR3 is encoded by other sequences in the same sample as well.

The study's findings and limits: A later analysis showed TCR association rates differing by HLA locus, peaking at DRB1 and lowest at HLA-C. The number of N-insertions in an Asian-associated ancestry cluster was reportedly below the approximately 690-donor mean in a later analysis.

PCR employed 60 Vbeta and 13 Jbeta primers. Clones were read by immunoSEQ multiplex PCR, and TCRdb kept only the in-frame ones, dropping some. Of about 99,000 clones in the sample, 65% to 85% were seen once. CDR3 size: 14 residues. The germline CDR1 and CDR2 sequences are ENHRY and SYGVKD. The V and J ends lost 3 bases and 7 bases, in that order; junction bases with no gene match: 1. The sequence was collected from a man aged 35 to 55 in good health and CMV-seronegative. The rearrangement links TRBV10-3 to TRBJ1-6; 9 positions agree with TRBD1. The sequencing input was PBMCs. This CDR3 reads CAISEGQGNSPLHF. CDR3 DNA: TGTGCCATCAGTGAAGGACAGGGGAATTCACCCCTCCACTTT.